This is a list of T cell receptor beta chains from one sample in a study of cytomegalovirus exposure and HLA in healthy donors. Repertoires were generated with immunoSEQ multiplex PCR, while TCRdb's copy carries only in-frame clones and drops some. The profile covers more than 100,000 clones, with roughly 83% appearing a single time and 1.5% to 1.7% taken by the ten largest. Material: PBMCs. Receptor source: a man in his forties in good health and CMV-seronegative. The CDR3 runs from the conserved cysteine through the conserved F or W. Fields, in order: clone size, D gene, V gene, CDR3 length, J gene, CDR3 protein, CDR3 DNA. The D gene is left open where the match is weak. Expanded clones are given a class, and other clones once, few, many or no size at all.

clone_size: -
d_call: -
v_call: TRBV30
cdr3_length: 12
j_call: TRBJ1-5
cdr3_aa: CAWSHVEGPQHF
cdr3_nt: TGTGCCTGGAGCCATGTCGAGGGGCCCCAGCATTTT

clone_size: -
d_call: TRBD1
v_call: TRBV6-1
cdr3_length: 14
j_call: TRBJ2-5
cdr3_aa: CASRATGGQETQYF
cdr3_nt: TGTGCCAGCAGGGCGACAGGGGGCCAAGAGACCCAGTACTTC

clone_size: -
d_call: TRBD1
v_call: TRBV2
cdr3_length: 15
j_call: TRBJ2-3
cdr3_aa: CASSAGQGGTDTQYF
cdr3_nt: TGTGCCAGCAGTGCTGGACAGGGGGGCACAGATACGCAGTATTTT

clone_size: -
d_call: -
v_call: TRBV6-5
cdr3_length: 10
j_call: TRBJ2-7
cdr3_aa: CASGDNEQYF
cdr3_nt: TGTGCCAGCGGGGACAACGAGCAGTACTTC

clone_size: -
d_call: TRBD1
v_call: TRBV10-3
cdr3_length: 14
j_call: TRBJ1-6
cdr3_aa: CAISLDRGGSPLHF
cdr3_nt: TGTGCCATCAGCCTTGACAGGGGCGGTTCACCCCTCCACTTT

clone_size: -
d_call: -
v_call: TRBV4-3
cdr3_length: 16
j_call: TRBJ2-3
cdr3_aa: CASSQDPLTGTDTQYF
cdr3_nt: TGCGCCAGCAGCCAAGATCCGCTAACGGGCACAGATACGCAGTATTTT

clone_size: -
d_call: TRBD2
v_call: TRBV7-3
cdr3_length: 14
j_call: TRBJ2-2
cdr3_aa: CASSLGTSGGELFF
cdr3_nt: TGTGCCAGCAGCTTAGGGACTAGTGGCGGGGAGCTGTTTTTT

clone_size: few
d_call: TRBD2
v_call: TRBV5-1
cdr3_length: 15
j_call: TRBJ2-7
cdr3_aa: CASSVSSGRAAEQYF
cdr3_nt: TGCGCCAGCAGCGTCTCTAGCGGGAGGGCCGCCGAGCAGTACTTC

clone_size: -
d_call: TRBD1
v_call: TRBV29-1
cdr3_length: 17
j_call: TRBJ2-5
cdr3_aa: CSVEDPNRDRALETQYF
cdr3_nt: TGCAGCGTTGAAGATCCGAACCGGGACAGGGCATTGGAGACCCAGTACTTC

clone_size: -
d_call: TRBD2
v_call: TRBV19
cdr3_length: 18
j_call: TRBJ2-1
cdr3_aa: CASSIGASGASSYNEQFF
cdr3_nt: TGTGCCAGTAGTATAGGGGCTAGCGGGGCCTCCTCCTACAATGAGCAGTTCTTC

clone_size: -
d_call: TRBD1
v_call: TRBV29-1
cdr3_length: 11
j_call: TRBJ2-7
cdr3_aa: CSATGSCEQYF
cdr3_nt: TGCAGCGCGACAGGGTCCTGCGAGCAGTACTTC

clone_size: -
d_call: TRBD1
v_call: TRBV7-6
cdr3_length: 14
j_call: TRBJ2-7
cdr3_aa: CASSLGTGNYEQYF
cdr3_nt: TGTGCCAGCAGCCTCGGGACAGGGAACTACGAGCAGTACTTC

clone_size: -
d_call: TRBD2
v_call: TRBV10-3
cdr3_length: 16
j_call: TRBJ2-7
cdr3_aa: CAISESFGTRNYEQYF
cdr3_nt: TGTGCCATCAGTGAGTCTTTCGGGACTAGAAACTACGAGCAGTACTTC

clone_size: once
d_call: -
v_call: TRBV11-3
cdr3_length: 14
j_call: TRBJ2-2
cdr3_aa: CASKPGANTGELFF
cdr3_nt: TGTGCCAGCAAGCCAGGGGCGAACACCGGGGAGCTGTTTTTT

clone_size: -
d_call: TRBD1
v_call: TRBV7-6
cdr3_length: 16
j_call: TRBJ2-7
cdr3_aa: CASSLVGTGGFSEQYF
cdr3_nt: TGTGCCAGCAGCTTAGTTGGGACAGGGGGATTCAGCGAGCAGTACTTC

clone_size: -
d_call: TRBD1
v_call: TRBV2
cdr3_length: 13
j_call: TRBJ1-5
cdr3_aa: CASGGTGNQPQHF
cdr3_nt: TGTGCCAGCGGGGGGACAGGGAATCAGCCCCAGCATTTT

clone_size: -
d_call: -
v_call: TRBV11-2
cdr3_length: 15
j_call: TRBJ2-7
cdr3_aa: CASSAAKAATYEQYF
cdr3_nt: TGTGCCAGCAGCGCCGCCAAAGCGGCGACCTACGAGCAGTACTTC

clone_size: once
d_call: TRBD1
v_call: TRBV19
cdr3_length: 16
j_call: TRBJ1-1
cdr3_aa: CASSMGTAPGDTEAFF
cdr3_nt: TGTGCCAGTAGTATGGGGACAGCGCCCGGGGACACTGAAGCTTTCTTT

clone_size: once
d_call: -
v_call: TRBV9
cdr3_length: 15
j_call: TRBJ2-5
cdr3_aa: CASSVDAVNQETQYF
cdr3_nt: TGTGCCAGCAGCGTAGATGCGGTCAACCAAGAGACCCAGTACTTC

clone_size: -
d_call: TRBD1
v_call: TRBV7-2
cdr3_length: 14
j_call: TRBJ2-7
cdr3_aa: CASRAGQGLYEQYF
cdr3_nt: TGTGCCAGCCGAGCGGGACAGGGGTTGTACGAGCAGTACTTC

clone_size: few
d_call: TRBD1
v_call: TRBV9
cdr3_length: 14
j_call: TRBJ1-2
cdr3_aa: CASSIGTGDYGYTF
cdr3_nt: TGTGCCAGCAGCATCGGGACAGGGGACTATGGCTACACCTTC

clone_size: -
d_call: -
v_call: TRBV5-1
cdr3_length: 14
j_call: TRBJ2-2
cdr3_aa: CASSSGGRTGELFF
cdr3_nt: TGCGCCAGCAGTTCAGGGGGGAGGACCGGGGAGCTGTTTTTT

clone_size: -
d_call: -
v_call: TRBV5-4
cdr3_length: 15
j_call: TRBJ1-1
cdr3_aa: CASSFRGSMNTEAFF
cdr3_nt: TGTGCCAGCAGCTTCAGGGGTTCCATGAACACTGAAGCTTTCTTT

clone_size: -
d_call: -
v_call: TRBV19
cdr3_length: 14
j_call: TRBJ2-2
cdr3_aa: CASSILGGTGELFF
cdr3_nt: TGTGCCAGTAGTATACTGGGGGGAACCGGGGAGCTGTTTTTT

clone_size: -
d_call: TRBD1
v_call: TRBV4-1
cdr3_length: 20
j_call: TRBJ2-7
cdr3_aa: CASSQDLEDRGNPLSYEQYF
cdr3_nt: TGCGCCAGCAGCCAAGATTTAGAGGACAGGGGCAACCCCCTCTCCTACGAGCAGTACTTC

clone_size: -
d_call: -
v_call: TRBV27
cdr3_length: 15
j_call: TRBJ2-1
cdr3_aa: CASRLGAVSYNEQFF
cdr3_nt: TGTGCCAGCCGACTTGGGGCAGTCTCCTACAATGAGCAGTTCTTC

clone_size: -
d_call: -
v_call: TRBV19
cdr3_length: 13
j_call: TRBJ1-1
cdr3_aa: CASSIGARGEAFF
cdr3_nt: TGTGCCAGTAGTATTGGGGCCAGGGGAGAAGCTTTCTTT

clone_size: -
d_call: TRBD1
v_call: TRBV11-2
cdr3_length: 13
j_call: TRBJ1-5
cdr3_aa: CASSRDRDQPQHF
cdr3_nt: TGTGCCAGCAGCAGGGACAGGGATCAGCCCCAGCATTTT

clone_size: -
d_call: -
v_call: TRBV7-7
cdr3_length: 14
j_call: TRBJ2-2
cdr3_aa: CASSLGANTGELFF
cdr3_nt: TGTGCTAGCAGCCTGGGAGCGAACACCGGGGAGCTGTTTTTT

clone_size: -
d_call: -
v_call: TRBV28
cdr3_length: 14
j_call: TRBJ2-7
cdr3_aa: CASTLRDSPYEQYF
cdr3_nt: TGTGCCAGCACCTTGAGGGATTCGCCCTACGAGCAGTACTTC

clone_size: -
d_call: -
v_call: TRBV6-6
cdr3_length: 16
j_call: TRBJ2-1
cdr3_aa: CASSYAGGVSYNEQFF
cdr3_nt: TGTGCCAGCAGTTACGCGGGTGGGGTCTCCTACAATGAGCAGTTCTTC